The present T cell receptor (beta chain) was sequenced within a study of tumor and adjacent non-tumor tissue in lung cancer. CDR3 size: 16 residues. With 0 bases clipped from V and 2 bases from J, the junction kept 4 bases outside the gene matches. Germline CDR1 LGHNA, CDR2 YSLEER. The template was RNA from unsorted bulk tissue. Distant lung tissue was collected more than 3 cm away from the tumor edge. This clonotype was picked up many times. A modified ARM-PCR protocol with three rounds of nested PCR amplified TCRbeta. MiXCR, applied by TCRdb to the multiplex PCR reads, yields one record per CDR3 protein. This table holds about 80,000 distinct CDR3 sequences, approximately 81% found once.

Sequenced material: distant non-tumor lung tissue. The chain is built from TRBV4-3 and TRBJ2-5; 9 nucleotides line up with TRBD1. The receptor was isolated from a man between 60 and 75 years old with non-small cell lung cancer. The CDR3 is CASSQEGTGTQETQYF. CDR3 nucleotide sequence: TGCGCCAGCAGCCAAGAGGGGACAGGGACGCAAGAGACCCAGTACTTC.